This T cell receptor (beta chain) was identified during a study of PD-1 blockade in classical Hodgkin lymphoma. The CDR3 contains 15 residues. Deletions cut 5 bases from V and 1 base from J, with 14 bases between. Germline V gene sequence: CDR1 LNHDA, CDR2 SQIVND (reference sequence). Sequencing used immunoSEQ multiplex PCR; TCRdb keeps in-frame clones, though not all of them. The sample consists of approximately 96,000 clones, approximately 94% of them appearing once. Study outcomes and limitations: Complete responders started with a diversity level that resembled newly diagnosed patients at baseline. Individuals initiating nivolumab under 1 year after ASCT were excluded. There was a significant rise in CD4+ TCR diversity by C4D1, with no such rise for CD8+. Nothing has yet pinned down what causes the repertoire differences, possibly disease activity or prior therapy.

Regarding this clone: Antigen: not known.

Time point given: cycle 4 day 1 (C4D1), after 6 weeks of nivolumab. Each patient experienced a relapse that followed autologous stem cell transplantation, and brentuximab vedotin exposure varied. The sequence came from a human donor with classical Hodgkin lymphoma. The chain links TRBV19 to TRBJ1-1; D may be TRBD1 (6 bases). The sample consisted of peripheral blood mononuclear cells (PBMCs), taken before the fourth cycle of nivolumab. CDR3 amino acids: CASSPRRGTNTEAFF. CDR3 DNA: TGTGCCAGTAGTCCTCGCAGGGGAACGAACACTGAAGCTTTCTTT. The entire variable domain, with the rest obtained from reference TRBV19 and TRBJ1-1, is as follows: DGGITQSPKYLFRKEGQNVTLSCEQNLNHDAMYWYRQDPGQGLRLIYYSQIVNDFQKGDIAEGYSVSREKKESFPLTVTSAQKNPTAFYLCASSPRRGTNTEAFFGQGTRLTVV.